A single sample gave rise to the 11 T cell receptor beta chains below, sequenced in a study of T cell responses to AZD1222 COVID-19 vaccine. Assay used: immunoSEQ multiplex PCR; TCRdb lists only in-frame clones, some missing. The table lists roughly 170,000 clones, 91% of them singletons. The sample in question was peripheral blood, obtained on day 0 of AZD1222 vaccination. These receptors came from an adult in good health.

This sequence joins TRBV10-3 and TRBJ1-1; a possible D gene is TRBD1 (5 bases). Germline V gene data show CDR1 as ENHRY and CDR2 as SYGVKD. V dropped 10 bases and J dropped 0 bases, with 15 bases sitting between them. This CDR3 has 14 residues. CDR3: CASYNEGMNTEAFF. CDR3 nucleotide sequence: TGTGCCAGCTATAACGAGGGGATGAACACTGAAGCTTTCTTT.

This clone was found once. This chain connects TRBV19 to TRBJ1-6; TRBD1 is a possible D gene (5 bases). Germline CDR1 reads LNHDA; CDR2 reads SQIVND (reference sequence). The CDR3 consists of 16 residues. Trimming shortened V by 3 bases and J by 9 bases, and 18 bases separated the two germline ends. In nucleotides, the CDR3 is TGTGCCAGTAGTATGGACAAGGTCGAGTTCGGTTCACCCCTCCACTTT. The encoded protein is CASSMDKVEFGSPLHF.

V gene TRBV5-6 combines with J gene TRBJ1-5; TRBD1 might be the D (6 bases). Germline V gene sequence: CDR1 SGHDT, CDR2 YYEEEE. This CDR3 has 15 residues. V lost 3 bases and J lost 3, with 13 bases in between. The CDR3 sequence: CASSYRVGVNQPQHF. Written as DNA, the CDR3 is TGTGCCAGCAGCTACAGGGTCGGCGTCAATCAGCCCCAGCATTTT. Together with reference TRBV5-6 and TRBJ1-5, the CDR3 gives the full variable domain: DAGVTQSPTHLIKTRGQQVTLRCSPKSGHDTVSWYQQALGQGPQFIFQYYEEEERQRGNFPDRFSGHQFPNYSSELNVNALLLGDSALYLCASSYRVGVNQPQHFGDGTRLSIL.

This clone was observed a handful of times. V is TRBV9 and J is TRBJ2-7, with D uncertain. CDR1 and CDR2 (germline): SGDLS, YYNGEE. V was trimmed by 0 bases and J by 0 bases, leaving 13 bases between them. The CDR3 runs to 16 residues. The CDR3 bases are TGTGCCAGCAGCGTAGAGCCGGATTTGAGCTCCTACGAGCAGTACTTC. Encoded protein: CASSVEPDLSSYEQYF.

The chain joins TRBV15 to TRBJ1-5; unclear D gene. The CDR3 totals 15 residues. V lost 1 base to trimming and J lost 0 bases, with 7 bases between them. Per germline, CDR1 LNHNV and CDR2 YYDKDF (reference sequence). The CDR3 sequence: CATSRALDSNQPQHF. DNA for the CDR3: TGTGCCACCAGCAGAGCCTTAGATAGCAATCAGCCCCAGCATTTT.

This rearrangement joins TRBV23-1 to TRBJ2-1; 7 bases agree with TRBD1. TRBV23-1 is sorted into the ORF group, with uncertain function. The CDR3 runs 16 residues. V dropped 0 bases and J dropped 2; count of bases not matched to a gene: 4. The CDR3, as DNA: TGCGCCAGCAGTCAATCCTGGGACAGTCCCTACAATGAGCAGTTCTTC. Its protein is CASSQSWDSPYNEQFF.

The count of this clone is one. The chain employs TRBV3-1 (or the pseudogene TRBV3-2) and TRBJ2-2; 8 bases line up with TRBD1. After removal of 2 bases from V and 6 bases from J, the junction contained 8 bases not matched to a gene. The CDR3 runs 16 residues. The V gene's germline CDR1 is LGHDT and CDR2 YNNKEL (reference sequence). The CDR3 nucleotides read TGTGCCAGCAGCCAATACGGGCAGGGGGCGGCCGGGGAGCTGTTTTTT. Translation gives CASSQYGQGAAGELFF.

The V call is TRBV6-2 or TRBV6-3, the J call TRBJ1-1, with 12 bases aligning to TRBD1. The trim removed 5 bases at V and 5 bases at J, leaving 9 bases unmatched. The CDR3 consists of 16 residues. Germline CDR1 reads MNHEY; CDR2 reads SVGEGT. CDR3 region: CASSTRDRGLMTEAFF. CDR3 in DNA: TGTGCCAGCAGTACCCGGGACAGGGGGCTCATGACTGAAGCTTTCTTT.

The chain carries TRBV4-3 and TRBJ2-2, with D perhaps given as TRBD1 or TRBD2 (5 bases each). V was shortened by 0 bases and J by 1 base, with 12 bases between the two germline ends. CDR1 is LGHNA, CDR2 YSLEER, per germline. The CDR3 sequence is 17 residues long. CDR3 amino acids: CASSQDWGGLNTGELFF. The DNA of the CDR3 is TGCGCCAGCAGCCAAGATTGGGGCGGGCTGAACACCGGGGAGCTGTTTTTT.

This clone has just one count. V and J are TRBV29-1 and TRBJ1-4; 8 bases are a match to TRBD1. CDR1 and CDR2 (germline): SQVTM, ANQGSEA. CDR3 size: 15 residues. The V and J ends lost 4 bases and 0 bases, in that order; junction bases with no gene match: 4. CDR3 residues: CSVAETGATNEKLFF. In nucleotides, the CDR3 is TGCAGCGTTGCCGAGACAGGGGCAACTAATGAAAAACTGTTTTTT.

The genes are TRBV7-8 and TRBJ2-1, with 9 nucleotides matching TRBD1. V lost 5 bases, J lost 6 bases, and 11 bases stayed unmatched. The CDR3 loop spans 16 amino acids. The germline V gene encodes CDR1 SGHVS and CDR2 FQNEAQ. The CDR3 sequence: CASSPGRTGAFNEQFF. The CDR3 nucleotides are TGTGCCAGCAGCCCCGGTCGGACAGGGGCTTTCAATGAGCAGTTCTTC.